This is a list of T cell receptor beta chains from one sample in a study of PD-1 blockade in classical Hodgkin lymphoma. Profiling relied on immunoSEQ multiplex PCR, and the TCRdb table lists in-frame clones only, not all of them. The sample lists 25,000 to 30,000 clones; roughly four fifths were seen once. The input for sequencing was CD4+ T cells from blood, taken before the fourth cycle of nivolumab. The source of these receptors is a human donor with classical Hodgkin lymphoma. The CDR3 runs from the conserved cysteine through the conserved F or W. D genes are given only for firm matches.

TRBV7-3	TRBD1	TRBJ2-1	CASSPGTGGIYEQFF
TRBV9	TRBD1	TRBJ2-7	CASSAGTGVGYEQYF
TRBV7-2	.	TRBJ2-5	CASSLQGWQETQYF
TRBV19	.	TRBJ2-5	CASSMASGETQYF
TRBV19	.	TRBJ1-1	CASSTIPGRNTEAFF
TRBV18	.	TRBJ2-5	CASSPPSGLETQYF
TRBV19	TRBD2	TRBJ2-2	CASTSGGWGTGELFF
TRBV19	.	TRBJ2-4	CASSNSRGVSPTDIQYF
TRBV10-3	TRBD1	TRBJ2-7	CAISDPGTGVYEQYF
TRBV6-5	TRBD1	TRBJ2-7	CASSSLWQGDYEQYF
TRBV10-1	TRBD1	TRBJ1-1	CASRTGVVTEAFF
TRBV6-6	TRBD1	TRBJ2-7	CASRGGTGVYEQYF
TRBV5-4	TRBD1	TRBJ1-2	CAGIGQGGGYTF
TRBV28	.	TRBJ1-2	CASSPPYQGGYTF
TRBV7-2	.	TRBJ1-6	CASSDGRNSPLHF
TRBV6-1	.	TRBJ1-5	CASSVTGVNQPQHF
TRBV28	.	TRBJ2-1	CASSFVLVFNEQFF
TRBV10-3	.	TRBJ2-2	CAIRPFPGELFF
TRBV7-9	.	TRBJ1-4	CASSNDSGKLFF
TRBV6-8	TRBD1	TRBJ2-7	CASTSWDRGYEQYF
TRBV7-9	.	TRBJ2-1	CASSRTGSYNEQFF
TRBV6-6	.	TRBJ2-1	CASSYGIMSNEQFF
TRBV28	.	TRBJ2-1	CASTPRQAPFFF
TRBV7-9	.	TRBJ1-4	CASSLGREKLFF
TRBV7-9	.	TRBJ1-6	CASSLAGVAGPLHF
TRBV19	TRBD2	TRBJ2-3	CASSIQGGRVPQYF
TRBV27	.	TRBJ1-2	CASSLGSLEVGGYTF
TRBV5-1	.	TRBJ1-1	CASSLGQVDTEAFF
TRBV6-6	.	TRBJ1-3	CASSMRQAAGNTIYF
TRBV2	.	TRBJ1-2	CASSRQDNYGYTF
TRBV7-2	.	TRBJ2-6	CASSLDGSGANVLTF
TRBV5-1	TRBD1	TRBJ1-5	CASSLGDLGQGPQPQHF
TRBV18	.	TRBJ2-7	CASSPSGVFPYEQYF
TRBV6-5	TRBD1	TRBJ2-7	CASSPRVQGAYEQYF
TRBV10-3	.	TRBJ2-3	CAISENSDTQYF
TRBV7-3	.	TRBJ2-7	CASSLSRASYEQYF
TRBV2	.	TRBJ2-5	CASSRTAPQETQYF
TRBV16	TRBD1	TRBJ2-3	CASSQDRGGDTQYF
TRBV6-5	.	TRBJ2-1	CASSTRTEHYNEQFF
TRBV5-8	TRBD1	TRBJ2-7	CASSFGQGGYEQYF
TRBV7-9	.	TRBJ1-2	CASSPEGGPGYTF
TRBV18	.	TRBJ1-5	CASSPGSNQPQHF
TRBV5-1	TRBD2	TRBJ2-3	CASSSPGLGFYF
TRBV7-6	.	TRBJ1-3	CASSLIGGADTIYF
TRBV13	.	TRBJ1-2	CASSLWGGVSYGYTF
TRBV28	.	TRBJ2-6	CASSLWMGSGANVLTF
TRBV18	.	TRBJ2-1	CASSPGTPEYNEQFF
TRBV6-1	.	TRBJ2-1	CASSATWGAYNEQFF
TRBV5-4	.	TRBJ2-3	CASSFNTDTQYF
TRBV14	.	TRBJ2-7	CASSHVYEQYF
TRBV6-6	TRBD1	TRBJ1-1	CASSYPDRGTEAFF
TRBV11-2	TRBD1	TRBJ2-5	CASSLDWGWGQGSGETQYF
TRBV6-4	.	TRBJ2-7	CASIGGVSYEQYF
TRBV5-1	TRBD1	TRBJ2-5	CASSWDRQETQYF